This TCR beta chain was documented in a study of blood T cells in healthy people across ages (dated by TCRdb to about 2015). Looking at the study overall: In model experiments, roughly one uniquely barcoded TCR beta cDNA molecule per two T cells was captured by template switching. To avoid experimental bias, donors of different ages were spread randomly across the sequencing lanes. The donors were divided into four age groups: young (average roughly 15 years), middle-aged (approximately 42), aged (around 67) and long-lived (about 84). To track age-related changes in TCR beta repertoire diversity, the study relied on deep sequencing normalized with unique cDNA molecular identifiers. The study analyzed two additional independent replicas of 1 million unique cDNA reads from the same blood draw for two donors, one aged 18 to 29 and one aged 80 or older.

To note about this clonotype: The antigen it binds to is not known. Possible read error: a much larger clone is one base away.

Points the paper makes about the study in general: Because donor CMV infection status was unknown, age-related changes in expanded clonotypes were potentially confounded. Observed TCR beta diversity per million T cells fell roughly linearly with age, and a significant reduction was already apparent by age roughly 40. Conclusive comparison of naive and antigen-experienced compartments was prevented by the profiling of bulk unsorted PBMCs. Estimates of total diversity based on one million sequenced T cells were considered lower bounds and underestimates. The percentage of naive T cells measured by flow cytometry correlated strongly with observed TCR beta diversity. The long-lived group showed more naive CD4+ T cells, fewer expanded clones and increased TCR diversity than the aged group, suggesting age selection.

The CDR3 holds 14 amino acids from the cysteine to the phenylalanine. CDR3 DNA is the only sequence kept; it has 42 bases, read in frame from the first base. Based on the germline V gene (reference sequence), the CDR1 and CDR2 sequences are SGHKS and YYEKEE. V drops 4 bases and J drops 13 bases, leaving 21 bases in between. Donors were roughly 40 systemically healthy Caucasian individuals from Russia aged 6 to 90 years. Ten milliliters of peripheral blood were drawn from each donor into EDTA-treated Vacutainer tubes. Ficoll-Paque density-gradient centrifugation was used to isolate PBMCs, with at least 6 million obtained per sample. Total RNA, at least 6 micrograms per sample, was extracted from PBMCs with Trizol reagent. The percentages of naive CD45RAhigh/CD27high T cells were determined by flow cytometry on a PBMC aliquot from every donor. Libraries were built with 5' RACE. Sequencing was performed on an Illumina HiSeq 2500. A second 7 to 11 cycle PCR used a sample-barcoded 5' primer and a J-beta primer mix. A unique molecular identifier was introduced onto each TCR beta cDNA molecule by a template-switch 5' adaptor carrying 12 random nucleotides. At least 3 million CDR3-containing paired-end reads were obtained from each sample. First-strand cDNA synthesis was performed from all RNA using the Mint cDNA synthesis kit, with priming by a TRBC-specific oligonucleotide. Following uracil-DNA glycosylase treatment, a first 18-cycle PCR with universal primers M1SS and BC2_uni_R was performed on all cDNA. Turning to the authors' computational methods: For normalization, 1 million high-quality reads were randomly selected from each sample, with every read carrying a distinct molecular identifier. Reads sharing molecular identifiers were discarded rather than binned into consensus sequences. CDR3 identification, clonotype clustering and error correction used MiTCR with a Q25 quality threshold and the strictest error-elimination algorithm. Lower-bound total TCR beta diversity was estimated with a nonparametric unseen species model using Euler transformation. TCRdb handled the public reads itself, with Q25 trimming in fastp and clone calling in MiXCR, and kept productive beta chains. Each record represents a unique CDR3 protein, reported with the most common genes and DNA among its rows. The V and J calls here are based on TCRdb, not the publication. The sample includes roughly 1.4 million distinct CDR3 sequences, with 59% observed a single time. 5.5% to 8% of the sample belongs to the ten largest clones.

Sequencing input: blood. The chain is made from TRBV5-5 and TRBJ2-1; D gene: possibly TRBD2, on 5 matching bases. The receptor was derived from a man aged 18 to 29 in good health. CDR3 protein: CASSPRLIQETQFF. The nucleotides are TGTGCCAGCAGCCCCAGACTAATTCAAGAGACCCAGTTCTTC.